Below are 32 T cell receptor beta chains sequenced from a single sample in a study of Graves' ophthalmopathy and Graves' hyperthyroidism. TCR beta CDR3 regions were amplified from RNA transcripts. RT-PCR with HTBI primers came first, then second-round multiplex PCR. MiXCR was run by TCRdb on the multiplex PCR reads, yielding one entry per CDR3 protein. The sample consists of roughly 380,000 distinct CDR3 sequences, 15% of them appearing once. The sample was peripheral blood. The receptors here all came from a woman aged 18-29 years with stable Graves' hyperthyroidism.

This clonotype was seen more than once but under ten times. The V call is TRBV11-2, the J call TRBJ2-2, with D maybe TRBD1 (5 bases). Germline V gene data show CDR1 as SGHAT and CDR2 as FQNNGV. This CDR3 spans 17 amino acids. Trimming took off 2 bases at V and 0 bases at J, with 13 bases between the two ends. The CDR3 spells CASSLSRDRANTGELFF. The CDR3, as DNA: TGTGCCAGCAGCTTAAGCAGGGATCGGGCGAACACCGGGGAGCTGTTTTTT.

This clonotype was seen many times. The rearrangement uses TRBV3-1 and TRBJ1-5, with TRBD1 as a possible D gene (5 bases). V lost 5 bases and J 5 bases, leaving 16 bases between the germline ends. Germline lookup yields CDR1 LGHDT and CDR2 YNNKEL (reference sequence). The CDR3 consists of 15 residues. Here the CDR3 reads CASSTGRRSDQPQHF. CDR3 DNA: TGTGCCAGCAGCACGGGACGGCGGTCGGATCAGCCCCAGCATTTT.

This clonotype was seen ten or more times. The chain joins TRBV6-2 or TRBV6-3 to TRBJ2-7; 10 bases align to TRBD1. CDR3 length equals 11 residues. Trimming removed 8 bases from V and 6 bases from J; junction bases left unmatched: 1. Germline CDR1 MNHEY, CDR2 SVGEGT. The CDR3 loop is CASGQGVEQYF. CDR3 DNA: TGTGCCAGCGGACAGGGGGTCGAGCAGTACTTC.

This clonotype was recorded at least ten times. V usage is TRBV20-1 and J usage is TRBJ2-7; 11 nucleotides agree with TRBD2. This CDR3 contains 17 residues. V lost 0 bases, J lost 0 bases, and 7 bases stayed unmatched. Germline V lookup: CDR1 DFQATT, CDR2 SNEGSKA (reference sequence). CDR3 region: CSARDLLAGGISYEQYF. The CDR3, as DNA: TGCAGTGCTAGAGATCTGCTAGCGGGGGGCATCTCCTACGAGCAGTACTTC.

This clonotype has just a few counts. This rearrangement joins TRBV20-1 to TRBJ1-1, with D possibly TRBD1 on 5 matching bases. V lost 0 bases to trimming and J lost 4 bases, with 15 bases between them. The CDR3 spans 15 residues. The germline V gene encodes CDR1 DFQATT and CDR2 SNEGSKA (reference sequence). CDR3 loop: CSARDQGRVATEAFF. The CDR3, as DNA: TGCAGTGCTAGAGATCAAGGCAGGGTGGCCACTGAAGCTTTCTTT.

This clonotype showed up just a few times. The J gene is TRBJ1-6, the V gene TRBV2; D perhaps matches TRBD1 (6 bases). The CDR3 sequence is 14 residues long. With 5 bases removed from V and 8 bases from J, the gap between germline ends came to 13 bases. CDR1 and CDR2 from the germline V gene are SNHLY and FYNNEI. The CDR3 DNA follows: TGTGCCAGCAGTAAGTGGGGGGCGCATTCACCCCTCCACTTT. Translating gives CASSKWGAHSPLHF.

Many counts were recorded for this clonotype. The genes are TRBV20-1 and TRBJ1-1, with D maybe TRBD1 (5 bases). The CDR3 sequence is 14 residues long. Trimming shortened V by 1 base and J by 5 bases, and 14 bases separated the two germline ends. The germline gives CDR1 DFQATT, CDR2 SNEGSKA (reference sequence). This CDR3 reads CSARGTQEGTEAFF. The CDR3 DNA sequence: TGCAGTGCTAGAGGGACCCAGGAGGGGACTGAAGCTTTCTTT.

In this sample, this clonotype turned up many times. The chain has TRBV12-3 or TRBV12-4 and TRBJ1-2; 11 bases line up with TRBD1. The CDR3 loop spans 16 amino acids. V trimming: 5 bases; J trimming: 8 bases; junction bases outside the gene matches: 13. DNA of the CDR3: TGTGCCAGCAGTCTAGGGTTGTTTGGGACAGGGGGAGGCTACACCTTC. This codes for CASSLGLFGTGGGYTF.

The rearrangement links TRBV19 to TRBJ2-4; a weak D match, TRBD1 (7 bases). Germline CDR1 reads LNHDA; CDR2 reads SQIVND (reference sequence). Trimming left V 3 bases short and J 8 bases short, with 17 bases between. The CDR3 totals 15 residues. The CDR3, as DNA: TGTGCCAGTAGTATGGGGGCAGGGGGAGGAGACATTCAGTACTTC. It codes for CASSMGAGGGDIQYF.

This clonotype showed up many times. The CDR3 loop reads CASSFTGGQATEAFF. The CDR3 DNA is TGTGCCAGCAGCTTCACGGGGGGCCAGGCCACTGAAGCTTTCTTT. The chain uses TRBV7-2 and TRBJ1-1, with D perhaps matching TRBD1 (6 bases). The CDR3 length is 15 residues. CDR1 is SGHTA, CDR2 FQGNSA, per germline. V lost 3 bases, J lost 4 bases, and 15 bases lay in between. Complete variable domain (other parts from reference TRBV7-2 and TRBJ1-1): GAGVSQSPSNKVTEKGKDVELRCDPISGHTALYWYRQSLGQGLEFLIYFQGNSAPDKSGLPSDRFSAERTGGSVSTLTIQRTQQEDSAVYLCASSFTGGQATEAFFGQGTRLTVV.

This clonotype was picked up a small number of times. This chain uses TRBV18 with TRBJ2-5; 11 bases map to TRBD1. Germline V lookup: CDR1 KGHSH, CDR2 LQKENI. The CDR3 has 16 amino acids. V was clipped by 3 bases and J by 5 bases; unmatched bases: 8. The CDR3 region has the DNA TGTGCCAGCTCACCGGGGACAGGGGGTTTGAAGGAGACCCAGTACTTC. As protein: CASSPGTGGLKETQYF.

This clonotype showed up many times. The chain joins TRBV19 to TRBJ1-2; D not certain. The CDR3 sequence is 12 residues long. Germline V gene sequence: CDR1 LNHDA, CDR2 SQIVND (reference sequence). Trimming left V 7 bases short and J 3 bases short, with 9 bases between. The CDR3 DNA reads TGTGCCAGTAAAGAATCCGACTATGGCTACACCTTC. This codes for CASKESDYGYTF.

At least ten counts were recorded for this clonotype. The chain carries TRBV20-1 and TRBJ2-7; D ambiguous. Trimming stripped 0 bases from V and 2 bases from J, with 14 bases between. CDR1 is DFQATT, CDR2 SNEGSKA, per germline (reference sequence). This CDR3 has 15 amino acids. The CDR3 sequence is CSAREGGRNTYEQYF. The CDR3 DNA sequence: TGCAGTGCTAGAGAGGGTGGGCGTAATACCTACGAGCAGTACTTC.

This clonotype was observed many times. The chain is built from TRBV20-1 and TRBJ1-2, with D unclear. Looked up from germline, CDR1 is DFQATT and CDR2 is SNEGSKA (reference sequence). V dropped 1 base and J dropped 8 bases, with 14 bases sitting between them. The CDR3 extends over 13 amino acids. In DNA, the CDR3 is TGCAGTGCTAGAGCCGGGGTCGAGGTCGGCTACACCTTC. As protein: CSARAGVEVGYTF.

The CDR3 region is CASSDLRTGITGNTIYF. In DNA, the CDR3 is TGTGCCAGCAGTGACCTCAGGACAGGAATCACTGGAAACACCATATATTTT. The chain employs TRBV6-4 and TRBJ1-3; 7 bases are a match to TRBD1. Trimming took 2 bases from V and 2 from J; bases not matched to a gene: 9. The CDR3 is made up of 17 amino acids. Germline CDR1 reads MRHNA; CDR2 reads SNTAGT.

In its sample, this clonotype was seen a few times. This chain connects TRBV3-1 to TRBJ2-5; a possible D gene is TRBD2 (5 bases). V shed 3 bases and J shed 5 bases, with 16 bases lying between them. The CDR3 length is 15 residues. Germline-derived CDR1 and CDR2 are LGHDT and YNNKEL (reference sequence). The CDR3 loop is CASSQIGPREETQYF. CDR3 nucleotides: TGTGCCAGCAGCCAGATCGGACCTAGGGAGGAGACCCAGTACTTC.

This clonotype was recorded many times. CDR3 protein: CASSRGWEAGELFF. DNA for the CDR3: TGTGCCAGCAGCCGCGGGTGGGAGGCCGGGGAGCTGTTTTTT. The V call is TRBV12-3 or TRBV12-4, the J call TRBJ2-2, with D tentatively TRBD2 (6 bases). V gave up 6 bases and J gave up 6 bases, with 14 bases separating them. This CDR3 is built from 14 residues.

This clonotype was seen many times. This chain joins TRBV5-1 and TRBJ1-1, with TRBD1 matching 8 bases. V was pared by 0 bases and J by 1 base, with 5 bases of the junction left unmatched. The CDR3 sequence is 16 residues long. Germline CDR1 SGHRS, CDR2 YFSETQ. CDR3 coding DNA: TGCGCCAGCAGCTTGGCATTGGACAGGGCGAACACTGAAGCTTTCTTT. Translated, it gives CASSLALDRANTEAFF.

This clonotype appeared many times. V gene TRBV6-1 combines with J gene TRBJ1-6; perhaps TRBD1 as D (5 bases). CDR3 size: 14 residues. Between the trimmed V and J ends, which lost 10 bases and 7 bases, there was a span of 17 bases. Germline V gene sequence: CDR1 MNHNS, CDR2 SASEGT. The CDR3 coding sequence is TGTGCCACCCGGGACTCCTTCAGGAATTCACCCCTCCACTTT. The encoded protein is CATRDSFRNSPLHF.

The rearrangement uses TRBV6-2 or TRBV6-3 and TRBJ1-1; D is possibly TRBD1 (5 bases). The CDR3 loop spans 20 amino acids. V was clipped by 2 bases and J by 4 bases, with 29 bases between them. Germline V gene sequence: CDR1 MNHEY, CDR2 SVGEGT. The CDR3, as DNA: TGTGCCAGCAGTTACGCGACCCCGGGGCAGAAGGGATTGGGGAGCACTGAAGCTTTCTTT. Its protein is CASSYATPGQKGLGSTEAFF.

CDR3 sequence reads: CASSSAGLIYEQYF. CDR3 DNA: TGTGCCAGCAGCTCCGCAGGGTTAATTTACGAGCAGTACTTC. This chain connects TRBV12-3 or TRBV12-4 to TRBJ2-7; TRBD1 is a possible D gene (5 bases). This CDR3 is 14 amino acids long. With 6 bases removed from V and 4 bases from J, the gap between germline ends came to 16 bases.

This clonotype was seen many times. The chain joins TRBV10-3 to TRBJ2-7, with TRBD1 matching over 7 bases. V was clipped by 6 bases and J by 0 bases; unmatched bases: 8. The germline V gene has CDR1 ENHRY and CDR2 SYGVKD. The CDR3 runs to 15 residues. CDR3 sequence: CAIRSGQEISYEQYF. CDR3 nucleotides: TGTGCCATCAGGAGCGGACAGGAAATCTCCTACGAGCAGTACTTC.

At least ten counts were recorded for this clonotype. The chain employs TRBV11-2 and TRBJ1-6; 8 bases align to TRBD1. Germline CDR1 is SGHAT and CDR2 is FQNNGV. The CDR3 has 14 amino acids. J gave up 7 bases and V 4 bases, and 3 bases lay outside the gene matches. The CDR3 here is CASSWTGINSPLHF. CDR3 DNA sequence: TGTGCCAGCAGCTGGACAGGGATCAATTCACCCCTCCACTTT.

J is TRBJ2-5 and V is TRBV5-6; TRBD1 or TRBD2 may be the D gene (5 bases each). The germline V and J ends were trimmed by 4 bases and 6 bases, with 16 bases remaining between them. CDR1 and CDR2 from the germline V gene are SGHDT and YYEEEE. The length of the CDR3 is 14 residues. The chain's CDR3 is CASSQTGPAKTQYF. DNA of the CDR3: TGTGCCAGCAGCCAGACGGGGCCTGCGAAGACCCAGTACTTC.

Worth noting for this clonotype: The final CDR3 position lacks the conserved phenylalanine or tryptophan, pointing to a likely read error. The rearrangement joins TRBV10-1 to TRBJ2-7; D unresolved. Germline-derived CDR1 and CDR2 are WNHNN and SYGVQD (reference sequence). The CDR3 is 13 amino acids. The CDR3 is CASSESGRFEQYY. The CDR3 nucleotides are TGCGCCAGCAGCGAGTCAGGCCGGTTCGAGCAGTACTAC.

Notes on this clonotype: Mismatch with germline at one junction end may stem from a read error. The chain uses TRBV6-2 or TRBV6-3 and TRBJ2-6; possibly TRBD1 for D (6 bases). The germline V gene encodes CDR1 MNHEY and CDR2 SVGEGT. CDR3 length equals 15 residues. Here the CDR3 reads CASSWDNSGANVLSF. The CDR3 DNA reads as TGTGCCAGCAGTTGGGACAACTCTGGGGCCAACGTCCTGAGTTTC.

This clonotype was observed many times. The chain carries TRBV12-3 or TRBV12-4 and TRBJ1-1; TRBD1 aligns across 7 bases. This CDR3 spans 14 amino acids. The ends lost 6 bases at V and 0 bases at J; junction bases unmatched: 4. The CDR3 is CASRRDSMNTEAFF. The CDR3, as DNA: TGTGCCAGCAGACGGGACAGCATGAACACTGAAGCTTTCTTT.

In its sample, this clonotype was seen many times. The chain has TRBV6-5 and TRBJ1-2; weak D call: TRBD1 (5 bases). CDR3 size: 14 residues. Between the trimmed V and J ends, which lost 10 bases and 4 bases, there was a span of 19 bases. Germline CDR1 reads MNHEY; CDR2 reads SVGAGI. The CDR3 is CATSPGYGLYGYTF. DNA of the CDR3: TGTGCCACCTCCCCAGGGTACGGACTCTATGGCTACACCTTC.

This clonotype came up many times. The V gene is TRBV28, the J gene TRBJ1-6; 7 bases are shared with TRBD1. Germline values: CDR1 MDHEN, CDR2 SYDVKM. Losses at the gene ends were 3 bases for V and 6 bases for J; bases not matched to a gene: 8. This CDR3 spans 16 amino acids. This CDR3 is CASSFDRDSRNSPLHF. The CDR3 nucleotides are TGTGCCAGCAGTTTTGATAGGGACAGCCGTAATTCACCCCTCCACTTT.

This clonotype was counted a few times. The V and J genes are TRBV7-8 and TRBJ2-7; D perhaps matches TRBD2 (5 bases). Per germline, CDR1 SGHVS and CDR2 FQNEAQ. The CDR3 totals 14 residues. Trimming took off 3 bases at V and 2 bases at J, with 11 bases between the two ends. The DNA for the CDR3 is TGTGCCAGCAGCTTCCGCGCCGGGGCCTACGAGCAGTACTTC. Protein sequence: CASSFRAGAYEQYF.

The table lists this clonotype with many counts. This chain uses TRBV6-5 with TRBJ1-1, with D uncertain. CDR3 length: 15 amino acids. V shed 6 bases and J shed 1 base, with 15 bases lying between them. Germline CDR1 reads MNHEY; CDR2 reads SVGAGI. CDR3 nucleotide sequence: TGTGCCAGCAGGGATTCAAGTAACCAGAACACTGAAGCTTTCTTT. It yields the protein CASRDSSNQNTEAFF.

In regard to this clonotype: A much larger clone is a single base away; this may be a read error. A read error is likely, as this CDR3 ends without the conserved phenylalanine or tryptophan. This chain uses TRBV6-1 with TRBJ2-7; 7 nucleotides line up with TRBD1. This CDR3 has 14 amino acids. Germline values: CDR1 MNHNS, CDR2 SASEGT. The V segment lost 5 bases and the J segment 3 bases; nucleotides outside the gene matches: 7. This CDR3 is CASSLRDSHYEQYY. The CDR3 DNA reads TGTGCCAGCAGTCTCCGGGACAGCCACTACGAGCAGTACTAC.